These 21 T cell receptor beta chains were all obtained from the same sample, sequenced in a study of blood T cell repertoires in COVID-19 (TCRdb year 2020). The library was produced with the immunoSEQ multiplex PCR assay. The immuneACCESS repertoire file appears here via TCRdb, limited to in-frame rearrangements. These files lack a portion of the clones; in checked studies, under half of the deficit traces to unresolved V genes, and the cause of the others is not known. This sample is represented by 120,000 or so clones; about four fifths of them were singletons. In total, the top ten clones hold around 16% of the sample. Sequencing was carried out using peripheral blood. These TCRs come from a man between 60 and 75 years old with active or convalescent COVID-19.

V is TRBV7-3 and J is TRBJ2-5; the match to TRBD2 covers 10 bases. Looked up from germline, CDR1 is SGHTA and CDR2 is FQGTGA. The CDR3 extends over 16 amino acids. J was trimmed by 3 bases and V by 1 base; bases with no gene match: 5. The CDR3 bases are TGTGCCAGCAGCTTAATAGCGGGAGGCACCAAAGAGACCCAGTACTTC. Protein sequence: CASSLIAGGTKETQYF.

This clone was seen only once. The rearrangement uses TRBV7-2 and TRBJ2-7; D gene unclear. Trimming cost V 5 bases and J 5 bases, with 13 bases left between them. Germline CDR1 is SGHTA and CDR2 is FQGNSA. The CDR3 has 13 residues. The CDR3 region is CASSLRRQDEQYF. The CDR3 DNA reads TGTGCCAGCAGCCTCCGCCGGCAGGACGAGCAGTACTTC.

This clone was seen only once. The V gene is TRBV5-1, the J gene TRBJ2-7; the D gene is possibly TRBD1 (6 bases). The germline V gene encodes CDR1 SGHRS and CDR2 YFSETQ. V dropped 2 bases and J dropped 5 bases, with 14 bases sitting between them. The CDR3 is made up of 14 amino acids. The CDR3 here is CASSFTGQANEQYF. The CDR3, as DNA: TGCGCCAGCAGCTTTACAGGGCAGGCGAACGAGCAGTACTTC.

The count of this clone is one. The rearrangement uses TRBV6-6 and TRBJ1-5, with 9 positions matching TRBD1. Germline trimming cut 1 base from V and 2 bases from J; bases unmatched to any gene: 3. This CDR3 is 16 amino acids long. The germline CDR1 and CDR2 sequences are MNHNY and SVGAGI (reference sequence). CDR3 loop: CASSYWGQGGNQPQHF. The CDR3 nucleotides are TGTGCCAGCAGTTACTGGGGACAGGGAGGCAATCAGCCCCAGCATTTT.

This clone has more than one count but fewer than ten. CDR3 in amino acids: CASSQPWGAGEVEQYF. In nucleotides, the CDR3 is TGTGCCAGCAGCCAACCCTGGGGAGCGGGAGAAGTCGAGCAGTACTTC. The rearrangement joins TRBV14 to TRBJ2-7; 8 bases map to TRBD2. V lost 2 bases to trimming and J lost 6 bases; unmatched junction nucleotides: 12. The germline CDR1 and CDR2 sequences are SGHDN and FVKESK. CDR3 length: 16 residues.

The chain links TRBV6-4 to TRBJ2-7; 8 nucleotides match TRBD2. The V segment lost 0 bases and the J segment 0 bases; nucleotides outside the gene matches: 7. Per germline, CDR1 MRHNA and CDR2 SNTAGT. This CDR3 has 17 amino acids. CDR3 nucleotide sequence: TGTGCCAGCAGTGACTCCGGTGGCGGGAGGACCTCCTACGAGCAGTACTTC. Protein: CASSDSGGGRTSYEQYF.

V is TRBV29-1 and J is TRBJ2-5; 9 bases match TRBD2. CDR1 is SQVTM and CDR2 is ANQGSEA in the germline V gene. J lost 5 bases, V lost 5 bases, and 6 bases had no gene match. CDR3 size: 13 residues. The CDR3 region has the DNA TGCAGCGTTTGTAGCGGGAGCGAGGAGACCCAGTACTTC. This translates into CSVCSGSEETQYF.

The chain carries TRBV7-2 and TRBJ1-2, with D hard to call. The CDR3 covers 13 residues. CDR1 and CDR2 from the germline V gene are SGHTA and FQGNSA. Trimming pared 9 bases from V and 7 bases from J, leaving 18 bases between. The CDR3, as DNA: TGTGCCAGTAGATTCGGGGAGGAACGTGGCTACACCTTC. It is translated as CASRFGEERGYTF.

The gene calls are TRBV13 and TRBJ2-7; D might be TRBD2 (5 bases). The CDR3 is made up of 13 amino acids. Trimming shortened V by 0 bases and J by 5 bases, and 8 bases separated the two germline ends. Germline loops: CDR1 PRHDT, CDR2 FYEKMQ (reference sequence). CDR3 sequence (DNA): TGTGCCAGCAGCTTAGGGCCCGGGGACGAGCAGTACTTC. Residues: CASSLGPGDEQYF.

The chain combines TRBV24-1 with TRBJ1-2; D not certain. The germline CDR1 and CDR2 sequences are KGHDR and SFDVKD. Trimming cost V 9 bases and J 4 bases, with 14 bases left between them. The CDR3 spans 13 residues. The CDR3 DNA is TGTGCCACCGCCATGGGAGACTCCTATGGCTACACCTTC. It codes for CATAMGDSYGYTF.

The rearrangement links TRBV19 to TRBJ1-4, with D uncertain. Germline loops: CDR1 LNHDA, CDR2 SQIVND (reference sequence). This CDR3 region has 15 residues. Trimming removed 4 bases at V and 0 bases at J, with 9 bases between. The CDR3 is CASSTQATTNEKLFF. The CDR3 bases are TGTGCCAGTAGTACTCAAGCTACAACTAATGAAAAACTGTTTTTT.

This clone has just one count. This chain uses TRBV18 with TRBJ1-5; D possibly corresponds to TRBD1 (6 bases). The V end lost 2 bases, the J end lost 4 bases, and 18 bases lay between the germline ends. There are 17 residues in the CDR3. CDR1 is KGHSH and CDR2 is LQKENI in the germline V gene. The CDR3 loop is CASSPSPGRGRNQPQHF. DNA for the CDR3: TGTGCCAGCTCACCAAGTCCCGGCAGGGGTAGGAATCAGCCCCAGCATTTT.

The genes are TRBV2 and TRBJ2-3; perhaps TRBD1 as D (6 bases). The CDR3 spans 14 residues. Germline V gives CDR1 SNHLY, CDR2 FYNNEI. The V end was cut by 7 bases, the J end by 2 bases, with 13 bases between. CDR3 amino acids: CASMVTGSTDTQYF. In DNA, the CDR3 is TGTGCCAGCATGGTCACAGGGTCCACAGATACGCAGTATTTT.

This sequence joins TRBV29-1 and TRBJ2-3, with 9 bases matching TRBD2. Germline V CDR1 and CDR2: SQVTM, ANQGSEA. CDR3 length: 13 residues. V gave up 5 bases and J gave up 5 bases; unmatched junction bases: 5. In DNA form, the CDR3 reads TGCAGCGTTCTTGGCGGGAGGGAAGATACGCAGTATTTT. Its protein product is CSVLGGREDTQYF.

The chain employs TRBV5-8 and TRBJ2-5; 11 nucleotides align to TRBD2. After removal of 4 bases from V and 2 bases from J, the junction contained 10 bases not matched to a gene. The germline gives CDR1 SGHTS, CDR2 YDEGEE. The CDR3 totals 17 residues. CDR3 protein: CASSPGLAALGQETQYF. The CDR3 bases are TGTGCCAGCAGCCCGGGACTAGCGGCCCTAGGGCAAGAGACCCAGTACTTC.

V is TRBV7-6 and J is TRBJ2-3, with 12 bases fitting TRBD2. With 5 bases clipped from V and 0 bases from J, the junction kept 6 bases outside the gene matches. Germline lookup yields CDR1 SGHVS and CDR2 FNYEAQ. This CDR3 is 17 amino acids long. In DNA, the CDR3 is TGTGCCAGCAGCGCTGGACTAGCGGGGTCGAGCACAGATACGCAGTATTTT. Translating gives CASSAGLAGSSTDTQYF.

CDR3 bases: TGTGCCAGCAGCGAAGGACTAGCGGGAGGGCCTGGGGGTACCAAAAACATTCAGTACTTC. Its protein is CASSEGLAGGPGGTKNIQYF. The V and J genes are TRBV9 and TRBJ2-4; 15 bases map to TRBD2. V trimming: 3 bases; J trimming: 2 bases; junction bases outside the gene matches: 12. CDR1 and CDR2 (germline): SGDLS, YYNGEE. This CDR3 region has 20 residues.

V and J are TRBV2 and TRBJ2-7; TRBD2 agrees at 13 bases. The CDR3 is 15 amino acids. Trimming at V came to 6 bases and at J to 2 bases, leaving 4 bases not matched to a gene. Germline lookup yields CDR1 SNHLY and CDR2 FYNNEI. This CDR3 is CASRPGLAGTYEQYF. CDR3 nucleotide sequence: TGTGCCAGCAGGCCGGGACTAGCGGGAACCTACGAGCAGTACTTC.

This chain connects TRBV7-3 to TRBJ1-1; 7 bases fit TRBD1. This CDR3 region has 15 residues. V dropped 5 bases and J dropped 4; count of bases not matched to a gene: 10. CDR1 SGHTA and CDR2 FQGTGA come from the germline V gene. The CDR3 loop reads CASSSDRELVTEAFF. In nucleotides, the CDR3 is TGTGCCAGCAGCAGTGACAGGGAATTAGTCACTGAAGCTTTCTTT.

The CDR3: CAWSLGGGQPQHF. CDR3 DNA sequence: TGTGCCTGGAGTCTTGGGGGGGGTCAGCCCCAGCATTTT. The rearrangement joins TRBV30 to TRBJ1-5; possible D gene TRBD1, 5 bases. The germline V and J ends were trimmed by 2 bases and 6 bases, with 11 bases remaining between them. Germline V lookup: CDR1 GTSNPN, CDR2 SVGIG (reference sequence). This CDR3 has 13 residues.

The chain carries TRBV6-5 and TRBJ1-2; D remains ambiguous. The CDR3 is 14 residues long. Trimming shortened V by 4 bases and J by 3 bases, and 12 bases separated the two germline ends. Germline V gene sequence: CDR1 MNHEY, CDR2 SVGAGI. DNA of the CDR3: TGTGCCAGCAGTTCCCTGTCTCGGGACTATGGCTACACCTTC. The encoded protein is CASSSLSRDYGYTF.